Shown below are 14 T cell receptor beta chains from a single sample sequenced in a study of graft-versus-host responses after intestinal transplantation listed by TCRdb under 2021. These TCRs are of unknown antigen specificity. The library was obtained by the immunoSEQ multiplex PCR assay. Entries here come from immuneACCESS through TCRdb and include only in-frame sequences with V and J called. Some clones fail to appear in such tables; in the studies checked, an unresolved V gene covers under half of the shortfall, and the cause of the remainder is unknown. The sample yields nearly 110,000 clones; 87% were counted once. In total, the top ten clones hold over 0.6% of the sample. What the time point label conveys for this sample: cells obtained before transplantation from donor or recipient. The specimen was unstimulated CD4+ T cells sorted from spleen or lymph node cells, collected before transplant. These receptors all come from a human donor who was the organ donor for an intestinal transplant.

This clone was seen only once. V gene TRBV6-5 combines with J gene TRBJ2-7; TRBD2 matches 10 bases. Per the germline V gene, CDR1 is MNHEY and CDR2 is SVGAGI. The CDR3 contains 15 residues. Trimming took 4 bases from V and 3 from J; bases not matched to a gene: 6. The CDR3 sequence: CASSSPLAGGYEQYF. CDR3 coding DNA: TGTGCCAGCAGTTCGCCGTTAGCGGGGGGCTACGAGCAGTACTTC.

V usage is TRBV29-1 and J usage is TRBJ1-1; possible D gene TRBD1, 6 bases. The germline CDR1 and CDR2 sequences are SQVTM and ANQGSEA. The CDR3 length is 12 residues. The ends were cut back, 7 bases at V and 1 base at J, with 10 bases in the middle. The CDR3 protein is CSEGDGNTEAFF. In DNA form, the CDR3 reads TGCAGCGAGGGGGATGGGAACACTGAAGCTTTCTTT.

The CDR3 loop reads CASSLGTYNSPLHF. For the CDR3, the DNA is TGTGCCAGCTCACTAGGGACGTATAATTCACCCCTCCACTTT. This sequence joins TRBV18 and TRBJ1-6, with a weak D call TRBD1 (5 bases). V gave up 4 bases and J gave up 4 bases, with 8 bases separating them. Looked up from germline, CDR1 is KGHSH and CDR2 is LQKENI. The CDR3 covers 14 residues.

This sequence joins TRBV10-3 and TRBJ2-7, with 10 bases identical to TRBD2. This CDR3 contains 14 residues. Trimming took 3 bases from V and 3 from J; bases not matched to a gene: 2. Germline V gene sequence: CDR1 ENHRY, CDR2 SYGVKD. The CDR3 nucleotides read TGTGCCATCAGTGATACTAGCGGGAACTACGAGCAGTACTTC. Amino acids: CAISDTSGNYEQYF.

The V gene is TRBV18, the J gene TRBJ1-1; D not resolved. CDR3 length equals 12 residues. Germline V gives CDR1 KGHSH, CDR2 LQKENI. Trimming took off 3 bases at V and 6 bases at J, with 8 bases between the two ends. The CDR3 DNA reads as TGTGCCAGCTCACCGGAGACCCCTGAAGCTTTCTTT. It is translated as CASSPETPEAFF.

To note about this clone: This same CDR3 is encoded by further DNA sequences in the sample. The V gene is TRBV5-4, the J gene TRBJ2-1; D gene ambiguous. The CDR3 consists of 15 residues. CDR1 and CDR2 (germline): SGHNT, YYREEE (reference sequence). Trimming cost V 0 bases and J 4 bases, with 11 bases left between them. The CDR3 loop is CASSLAGHPYNEQFF. The CDR3 bases are TGTGCCAGCAGCTTGGCGGGCCACCCATACAATGAGCAGTTCTTC.

The rearrangement links TRBV11-1 to TRBJ2-1; 13 nucleotides align to TRBD2. The CDR3 is made up of 16 amino acids. Germline CDR1 SGHAT, CDR2 FQDESV (reference sequence). The V and J ends lost 7 bases and 0 bases, in that order; junction bases with no gene match: 3. In nucleotides, the CDR3 is TGTGCCAGCACCTGGACTAGCGGGAGCTCCTACAATGAGCAGTTCTTC. It codes for CASTWTSGSSYNEQFF.

This rearrangement joins TRBV7-9 to TRBJ2-7; the match to TRBD2 covers 10 bases. The CDR3 contains 17 residues. Trimming cost V 2 bases and J 4 bases; bases outside gene matches: 11. The V gene's germline CDR1 is SEHNR and CDR2 FQNEAQ (reference sequence). DNA for the CDR3: TGTGCCAGCAGCTTAAGACCGCTCAGCGGGAGGGCTTACGAGCAGTACTTC. Translation gives CASSLRPLSGRAYEQYF.

The chain uses TRBV21-1 and TRBJ1-2. TRBV21-1 is tagged as a pseudogene. There are 16 residues in the CDR3. CDR3 loop: CASSKKTVLASVGYTF. The CDR3 DNA follows: TGTGCCAGCAGCAAAAAAACGGTTCTGGCCTCCGTGGGCTACACCTTC.

The chain couples TRBV2 to TRBJ2-3, with 9 positions matching TRBD2. Trimming removed 4 bases from V and 4 bases from J; junction bases left unmatched: 12. CDR1 and CDR2 (germline): SNHLY, FYNNEI. The CDR3 consists of 17 residues. As DNA, the CDR3 is TGTGCCAGCAGTGCGTCGGCGGGGGGGCTTCTAGCAGATACGCAGTATTTT. This translates into CASSASAGGLLADTQYF.

This clone was detected a few times. This chain links TRBV5-1 with TRBJ2-5; 9 bases align to TRBD2. CDR1 is SGHRS and CDR2 is YFSETQ in the germline V gene. The CDR3 covers 15 residues. With V trimmed by 6 bases and J by 4 bases, 10 bases remained unmatched. CDR3 sequence: CASILGGGAAETQYF. CDR3 nucleotide sequence: TGCGCCAGCATACTGGGCGGGGGGGCCGCAGAGACCCAGTACTTC.

This sequence joins TRBV20-1 and TRBJ1-1; no clear D gene. The CDR3 totals 11 residues. Trimming shortened V by 2 bases and J by 7 bases, and 8 bases separated the two germline ends. Germline V gene sequence: CDR1 DFQATT, CDR2 SNEGSKA (reference sequence). CDR3 loop: CSARRNLEAFF. Here the CDR3 DNA reads TGCAGTGCTAGACGTAACCTTGAAGCTTTCTTT.

With respect to this clone: Other DNA sequences in this specimen translate into the identical CDR3. The CDR3 nucleotides read TGCGCCAGCAGCTTGGGTAGCGGGGTAGGGACAGATACGCAGTATTTT. As protein: CASSLGSGVGTDTQYF. The chain links TRBV5-1 to TRBJ2-3; 8 nucleotides agree with TRBD2. Germline trimming cut 0 bases from V and 3 bases from J; bases unmatched to any gene: 6. Germline-derived CDR1 and CDR2 are SGHRS and YFSETQ. The CDR3 runs to 16 residues. Combining the CDR3 with reference TRBV5-1 and TRBJ2-3 gives the whole variable domain KAGVTQTPRYLIKTRGQQVTLSCSPISGHRSVSWYQQTPGQGLQFLFEYFSETQRNKGNFPGRFSGRQFSNSRSEMNVSTLELGDSALYLCASSLGSGVGTDTQYFGPGTRLTVL.

This chain uses TRBV5-1 with TRBJ1-4; 10 positions agree with TRBD1. CDR1 SGHRS and CDR2 YFSETQ come from the germline V gene. The CDR3 runs 15 residues. V shed 4 bases and J 5 bases; nucleotides not matched to a gene: 5. CDR3 loop: CASSLRQGANEKLFF. In nucleotides, the CDR3 is TGCGCCAGCAGCCTTCGACAGGGGGCAAATGAAAAACTGTTTTTT. Complete variable domain (other parts from reference TRBV5-1 and TRBJ1-4): KAGVTQTPRYLIKTRGQQVTLSCSPISGHRSVSWYQQTPGQGLQFLFEYFSETQRNKGNFPGRFSGRQFSNSRSEMNVSTLELGDSALYLCASSLRQGANEKLFFGSGTQLSVL.